This TCR beta chain derives from a study of T-cell memory formation after mild COVID-19. Background on the study: The study found TCR clusters largely donor specific. General study findings and limits: From day 15 to 85, contracting clones were balanced between CD4 and CD8, whereas later expanders leaned toward CD4+. SARS-CoV-2 specificity of second-wave clones peaking day 37 was unconfirmed. Of the contracting clones, CD4+ ones lay mainly in CM and EM, and CD8+ ones in EMRA.

Each CDR3 protein is one row after TCRdb ran MiXCR on the 5' RACE reads. The repertoire has hundreds of thousands of distinct CDR3 sequences, 15% to 20% of them found once; the top ten carry roughly 23%. This clonotype was seen a handful of times. No antigen is known for it. The sample was PBMCs or a T cell subset sorted from them (not recorded which). The TCR sequence derives from a man aged 18 to 29 who had mild COVID-19 (a few samples of this study predate the infection). Cell type and time point are not known.

This chain's CDR3 is CSVVSSRGLRDTQYF. In nucleotides, the CDR3 is TGCAGCGTTGTCTCGAGCAGGGGGCTTAGAGATACGCAGTATTTT. The J gene is TRBJ2-3, the V gene TRBV29-1; the match to TRBD1 covers 8 bases. The CDR3 runs to 15 residues. Germline V gene lookup returns CDR1 SQVTM and CDR2 ANQGSEA. With V trimmed by 4 bases and J by 5 bases, 11 bases remained unmatched.